Each of the 18 T cell receptor beta chains below was sequenced from the same sample in a study of blood T cell repertoires in COVID-19. Using immunoSEQ multiplex PCR, the repertoire was profiled, and TCRdb retains in-frame clones only, with some absent. The sample contains about 250,000 clones, 70% to 90% of which appear only once. Specimen: PBMCs or T cells enriched from blood (not recorded which). These receptors originate from a man aged 35 to 55 who had recovered from COVID-19.

The chain joins TRBV7-9 to TRBJ1-2, with TRBD1 matching 8 bases. The germline V gene encodes CDR1 SEHNR and CDR2 FQNEAQ (reference sequence). The V and J ends lost 4 bases and 1 base, in that order; junction bases with no gene match: 5. The CDR3 has 15 residues. The CDR3 DNA reads as TGTGCCAGCAGCTCCCCAGGGGGCAATAACTATGGCTACACCTTC. Translating gives CASSSPGGNNYGYTF.

V gene TRBV5-5 combines with J gene TRBJ1-3; D not certain. The CDR3 is 15 residues long. Trimming left V 5 bases short and J 0 bases short, with 12 bases between. The germline V gene encodes CDR1 SGHKS and CDR2 YYEKEE (reference sequence). CDR3 nucleotide sequence: TGTGCCAGCAGTACTGACACCCTCTCTGGAAACACCATATATTTT. It encodes CASSTDTLSGNTIYF.

V usage is TRBV5-5 and J usage is TRBJ2-5; 8 bases agree with TRBD1. The V gene end was trimmed by 1 base and the J gene end by 5 bases; junction bases not matched to a gene: 7. Germline V lookup: CDR1 SGHKS, CDR2 YYEKEE (reference sequence). CDR3 length equals 15 residues. CDR3 residues: CASSLLGTGRETQYF. For the CDR3, the DNA is TGTGCCAGCAGCTTGTTGGGGACAGGTAGGGAGACCCAGTACTTC.

This chain links TRBV7-2 with TRBJ2-4; 13 bases match TRBD2. Germline V gives CDR1 SGHTA, CDR2 FQGNSA. V dropped 3 bases and J dropped 6; count of bases not matched to a gene: 8. CDR3 length equals 17 residues. As DNA, the CDR3 is TGTGCCAGCAGCTTGGCTTCACTAGCGGGAGGGATAAACATTCAGTACTTC. It translates to CASSLASLAGGINIQYF.

The chain carries TRBV7-9 and TRBJ2-2; tentative D call: TRBD1 (6 bases). From germline, CDR1 is SEHNR and CDR2 FQNEAQ (reference sequence). The CDR3 loop spans 15 amino acids. The V gene lost 1 base and the J gene lost 6 bases, with 12 bases spanning the gap. The CDR3 is CASSLGAGAAGELFF. CDR3 coding DNA: TGTGCCAGCAGCTTAGGAGCAGGGGCGGCCGGGGAGCTGTTTTTT.

The rearrangement joins TRBV5-1 to TRBJ2-5, with TRBD1 matching over 9 bases. V shed 4 bases and J 3 bases; nucleotides not matched to a gene: 7. This CDR3 region has 15 residues. CDR1 and CDR2 (germline): SGHRS, YFSETQ. Written as DNA, the CDR3 is TGCGCCAGCAGCGAGCCGGGACAGGGAGAAGAGACCCAGTACTTC. This gives the protein CASSEPGQGEETQYF.

The chain carries TRBV19 and TRBJ1-6; the D gene is possibly TRBD1 (5 bases). The CDR3 is made up of 14 amino acids. The germline V gene encodes CDR1 LNHDA and CDR2 SQIVND (reference sequence). Between the trimmed V and J ends, which lost 5 bases and 9 bases, there was a span of 14 bases. The CDR3 loop reads CASSDRQFRSPLHF. As DNA, the CDR3 is TGTGCCAGTAGTGACAGACAGTTCCGTTCACCCCTCCACTTT. The entire variable domain, with the rest obtained from reference TRBV19 and TRBJ1-6, is as follows: DGGITQSPKYLFRKEGQNVTLSCEQNLNHDAMYWYRQDPGQGLRLIYYSQIVNDFQKGDIAEGYSVSREKKESFPLTVTSAQKNPTAFYLCASSDRQFRSPLHFGNGTRLTVT.

The chain has TRBV6-5 and TRBJ1-2; unclear D gene. The V end lost 6 bases, the J end lost 6 bases, and 14 bases lay between the germline ends. The CDR3 length is 13 residues. Per germline, CDR1 MNHEY and CDR2 SVGAGI. The CDR3 DNA is TGTGCCAGCAGCGAGGTGGCAGATAATGGCTACACCTTC. Its protein is CASSEVADNGYTF.

This chain uses TRBV30 with TRBJ1-5; 10 nucleotides line up with TRBD1. Looked up from germline, CDR1 is GTSNPN and CDR2 is SVGIG (reference sequence). CDR3 length: 13 amino acids. V was clipped by 5 bases and J by 5 bases; unmatched bases: 3. This CDR3 reads CAWRDRGHQPQHF. The CDR3 nucleotides read TGTGCCTGGCGGGACAGGGGTCATCAGCCCCAGCATTTT.

This rearrangement joins TRBV11-3 to TRBJ2-7; 7 positions agree with TRBD2. V was clipped by 5 bases and J by 0 bases; unmatched bases: 4. This CDR3 has 14 residues. From germline, CDR1 is SGHNT and CDR2 YENEEA. For the CDR3, the DNA is TGTGCCAGCAGCCCCCCGGGGGGCTCCTACGAGCAGTACTTC. This encodes CASSPPGGSYEQYF.

The rearrangement links TRBV7-2 to TRBJ1-5, with 10 bases lining up with TRBD1. Trimming cost V 5 bases and J 7 bases; bases outside gene matches: 5. Germline assignment: CDR1 SGHTA and CDR2 FQGNSA. The CDR3 contains 14 residues. The CDR3 region is CASSRQGAGQPQHF. The CDR3 DNA is TGTGCCAGCAGCAGACAGGGGGCAGGACAGCCCCAGCATTTT.

V gene TRBV9 combines with J gene TRBJ1-5; 7 nucleotides line up with TRBD1. This CDR3 has 15 residues. The germline V gene encodes CDR1 SGDLS and CDR2 YYNGEE. V shed 3 bases and J 5 bases; nucleotides not matched to a gene: 8. CDR3 DNA sequence: TGTGCCAGCAGCGAATCGACAGGGATTCATCAGCCCCAGCATTTT. Its translation: CASSESTGIHQPQHF.

The V and J genes are TRBV9 and TRBJ2-7, with D unclear. This CDR3 spans 14 amino acids. V lost 2 bases and J 0 bases, leaving 9 bases between the germline ends. Germline assignment: CDR1 SGDLS and CDR2 YYNGEE. CDR3 amino acids: CASSVARISYEQYF. CDR3 DNA sequence: TGTGCCAGCAGCGTGGCTAGGATCTCCTACGAGCAGTACTTC.

The V and J genes are TRBV28 and TRBJ1-4; 7 bases match TRBD1. V dropped 6 bases and J dropped 2; count of bases not matched to a gene: 6. The V gene's germline CDR1 is MDHEN and CDR2 SYDVKM. The CDR3 has 15 amino acids. CDR3 bases: TGTGCCAGCAGCCGCCGGGACAGCACTAATGAAAAACTGTTTTTT. Amino acid sequence: CASSRRDSTNEKLFF.

V gene TRBV7-3 combines with J gene TRBJ2-1, with unresolved D. Per the germline V gene, CDR1 is SGHTA and CDR2 is FQGTGA. The V gene lost 1 base and the J gene lost 10 bases, with 8 bases spanning the gap. This CDR3 has 12 amino acids. CDR3 in amino acids: CASSLNRVEQFF. The CDR3 DNA follows: TGTGCCAGCAGCTTAAACCGGGTAGAGCAGTTCTTC.

The rearrangement links TRBV5-1 to TRBJ1-1, with TRBD1 matching 7 bases. The CDR3 contains 15 residues. Germline V gene lookup returns CDR1 SGHRS and CDR2 YFSETQ. V trimming: 0 bases; J trimming: 4 bases; junction bases outside the gene matches: 6. The CDR3 sequence is CASSLANRGSTEAFF. DNA of the CDR3: TGCGCCAGCAGCTTGGCCAACAGGGGAAGCACTGAAGCTTTCTTT.

The chain couples TRBV4-3 to TRBJ2-2, with D uncertain. The CDR3 extends over 16 amino acids. Germline assignment: CDR1 LGHNA and CDR2 YSLEER. V dropped 4 bases and J dropped 2 bases, with 14 bases sitting between them. As DNA, the CDR3 is TGCGCCAGCAGCCCTGGGCGACCAATCAACACCGGGGAGCTGTTTTTT. This encodes CASSPGRPINTGELFF.

The rearrangement joins TRBV11-2 to TRBJ2-5; possibly TRBD1 for D (6 bases). The germline V gene has CDR1 SGHAT and CDR2 FQNNGV. This CDR3 is 15 amino acids long. The germline V and J ends were trimmed by 6 bases and 0 bases, with 14 bases remaining between them. CDR3 protein: CASSLSGQNQETQYF. The CDR3 DNA reads TGTGCCAGCAGTCTTTCTGGACAGAACCAAGAGACCCAGTACTTC.